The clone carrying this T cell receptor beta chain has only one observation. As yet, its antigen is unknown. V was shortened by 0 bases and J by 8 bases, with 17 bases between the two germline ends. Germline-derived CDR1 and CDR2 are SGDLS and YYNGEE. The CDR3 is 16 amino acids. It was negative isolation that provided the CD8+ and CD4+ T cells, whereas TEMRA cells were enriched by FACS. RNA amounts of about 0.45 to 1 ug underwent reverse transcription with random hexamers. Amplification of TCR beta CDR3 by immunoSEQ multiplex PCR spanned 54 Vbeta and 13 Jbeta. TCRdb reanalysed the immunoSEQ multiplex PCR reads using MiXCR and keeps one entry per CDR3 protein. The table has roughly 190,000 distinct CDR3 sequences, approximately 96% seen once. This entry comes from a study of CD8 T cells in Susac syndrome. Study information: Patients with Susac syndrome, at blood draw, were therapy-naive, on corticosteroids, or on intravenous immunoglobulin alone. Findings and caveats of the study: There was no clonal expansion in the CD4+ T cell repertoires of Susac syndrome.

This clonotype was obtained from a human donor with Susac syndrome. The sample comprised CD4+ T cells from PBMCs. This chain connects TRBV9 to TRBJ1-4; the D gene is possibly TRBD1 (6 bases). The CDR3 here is CASSVGISGGDEKLFF. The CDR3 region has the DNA TGTGCCAGCAGCGTAGGCATATCCGGGGGCGACGAAAAACTGTTTTTT.